This passage covers 20 T cell receptor beta chains from one sample sequenced in a study of metastatic and nonmetastatic thyroid tumors. TCRdb used MiXCR to call clones anew from the PCR reads. Here the sample spans some 20,000 clones, around a quarter being singletons. There were no patients who had received any treatment before thyroid surgery. The sample consisted of tumor tissue. These receptors all stem from a female donor with papillary thyroid cancer or a benign thyroid nodule (not recorded which). Some clones in this sample may be carry-over from other donors' samples.

This clone occurred many times. The chain carries TRBV18 and TRBJ2-6, with 7 bases aligning to TRBD1. Germline assignment: CDR1 KGHSH and CDR2 LQKENI. This CDR3 is 17 amino acids long. Unmatched junction bases numbered 5, after V lost 3 bases and J lost 0 bases. The CDR3 reads CASSPQDRNSGANVLTF. The CDR3 DNA follows: TGTGCCAGCTCACCTCAGGACAGGAACTCTGGGGCCAACGTCCTGACTTTC.

V and J are TRBV9 and TRBJ2-1, with 7 nucleotides matching TRBD1. Germline loops: CDR1 SGDLS, CDR2 YYNGEE. The V gene end was trimmed by 0 bases and the J gene end by 7 bases; junction bases not matched to a gene: 10. The CDR3 has 16 amino acids. The CDR3 spells CASSVGEGASGNEQFF. In DNA, the CDR3 is TGTGCCAGCAGCGTAGGAGAGGGGGCCTCCGGGAATGAGCAGTTCTTC.

This sequence joins TRBV28 and TRBJ1-2, with D unresolved. The CDR3 has 13 amino acids. CDR1 and CDR2 (germline): MDHEN, SYDVKM. Trimming removed 3 bases at V and 8 bases at J, with 13 bases between. The CDR3 DNA sequence: TGTGCCAGCAGTTTCATCGGGGTCGGCGGCTACACCTTC. Its translation is CASSFIGVGGYTF.

This clone has just a few counts. A much larger clone differs from this one at a single base, so this may be a read error. This CDR3 is also generated by other DNA sequences in the sample. V gene TRBV14 combines with J gene TRBJ1-4; D is uncertain. Germline loops: CDR1 SGHDN, CDR2 FVKESK. This CDR3 is 15 amino acids long. The CDR3 nucleotides read TGTGCCAGCAGCCAAGATGGTCACAGTAGAGAAAAGCTGTTTTTT. Residues: CASSQDGHSREKLFF.

This clone occurred a few times. V is TRBV6-1 and J is TRBJ1-6; 9 bases line up with TRBD1. This CDR3 has 16 residues. Germline CDR1 MNHNS, CDR2 SASEGT. Unmatched junction bases numbered 6, after V lost 3 bases and J lost 6 bases. Here the CDR3 reads CASSDTGGSGNSPLHF. The CDR3 coding sequence is TGTGCCAGCAGTGACACAGGGGGCTCGGGTAATTCACCCCTCCACTTT.

This clone was observed many times. The chain employs TRBV5-1 and TRBJ2-3; 10 bases match TRBD2. This CDR3 spans 16 amino acids. Germline-derived CDR1 and CDR2 are SGHRS and YFSETQ. V was clipped by 0 bases and J by 4 bases; unmatched bases: 5. Here the CDR3 DNA reads TGCGCCAGCAGCTTGGCTAGCGGGAGTGGGTCAGATACGCAGTATTTT. This gives the protein CASSLASGSGSDTQYF.

This rearrangement joins TRBV5-6 to TRBJ1-3; D ambiguous. The V gene's germline CDR1 is SGHDT and CDR2 YYEEEE. The CDR3 runs to 13 residues. V lost 4 bases and J 4 bases, leaving 9 bases between the germline ends. The CDR3 protein is CASSLWQGNTIYF. The CDR3 coding sequence is TGTGCCAGCAGCCTATGGCAGGGAAACACCATATATTTT.

This clone is medium-sized (0.01 to 0.1%). The chain uses TRBV28 and TRBJ2-1; D might be TRBD1 (6 bases). Trimming took off 5 bases at V and 4 bases at J, with 18 bases between the two ends. Germline values: CDR1 MDHEN, CDR2 SYDVKM. The CDR3 sequence is 16 residues long. The CDR3 DNA is TGTGCCAGCAGTCCATGGTTAACAGGGCGTTACAATGAGCAGTTCTTC. This encodes CASSPWLTGRYNEQFF.

The chain couples TRBV20-1 to TRBJ1-6; 8 bases are shared with TRBD1. The CDR3 runs 13 residues. Losses at the gene ends were 5 bases for V and 8 bases for J; bases not matched to a gene: 5. From germline, CDR1 is DFQATT and CDR2 SNEGSKA (reference sequence). The CDR3, as DNA: TGCAGTGCTGACGACAGGGGCGATTCACCCCTCCACTTT. The encoded protein is CSADDRGDSPLHF.

The chain has TRBV6-6 and TRBJ1-2; no firm D call. CDR1 is MNHNY, CDR2 SVGAGI, per germline (reference sequence). The CDR3 totals 13 residues. Trimming left V 2 bases short and J 2 bases short, with 6 bases between. DNA for the CDR3: TGTGCCAGCAGTTACGAATCAAACTATGGCTACACCTTC. Its translation is CASSYESNYGYTF.

The table lists this clone with a few counts. This chain joins TRBV6-5 and TRBJ2-4; 13 bases are a match to TRBD2. Germline V CDR1 and CDR2: MNHEY, SVGAGI. The CDR3 runs 16 residues. V dropped 4 bases and J dropped 7; count of bases not matched to a gene: 7. The CDR3 reads CASSFCTSGGANIQYF. CDR3 sequence (DNA): TGTGCCAGCAGTTTCTGTACTAGCGGGGGGGCGAACATTCAGTACTTC.

Judged by abundance, this clone is medium-sized. The gene calls are TRBV20-1 and TRBJ1-6, with TRBD1 matching 8 bases. This CDR3 contains 17 residues. Trimming cost V 3 bases and J 7 bases; bases outside gene matches: 14. Germline V gives CDR1 DFQATT, CDR2 SNEGSKA (reference sequence). The CDR3 DNA sequence: TGCAGTGCTAGGCCCGGGACAGGAGGGCTAGTAAATTCACCCCTCCACTTT. Translating gives CSARPGTGGLVNSPLHF.

This clone came up many times. The V call is TRBV2, the J call TRBJ2-1; D is tentatively TRBD1 or TRBD2 (5 bases each). The germline CDR1 and CDR2 sequences are SNHLY and FYNNEI. V was pared by 8 bases and J by 0 bases, with 17 bases between. The CDR3 contains 16 residues. In DNA form, the CDR3 reads TGTGCCAGCCGGGGTTATCAGGGAAGCTCCTACAATGAGCAGTTCTTC. This gives the protein CASRGYQGSSYNEQFF.

This clone was seen at least ten times. The chain links TRBV12-3 or TRBV12-4 to TRBJ1-1; D gene uncertain. This CDR3 contains 12 residues. V was trimmed by 6 bases and J by 7 bases, leaving 12 bases between them. The CDR3 DNA sequence: TGTGCCAGCAGCCGTGGAGAGGGTGAAGCTTTCTTT. Amino acids: CASSRGEGEAFF.

As for this clone: One end of the junction does not line up with germline, which may come from a read error. The genes are TRBV25-1 and TRBJ1-4; D perhaps matches TRBD1 (6 bases). The CDR3 runs 16 residues. Germline lookup yields CDR1 MGHDK and CDR2 SYGVNS. CDR3 sequence: CSSSDVDRGRPEKLFF. CDR3 coding DNA: TGTTCCAGCAGTGATGTGGACAGAGGGCGACCTGAAAAACTGTTTTTT.

The chain links TRBV5-6 to TRBJ2-7; 14 bases are shared with TRBD2. Germline V gene data show CDR1 as SGHDT and CDR2 as YYEEEE. The J segment lost 0 bases and the V segment lost 3 bases, leaving 5 bases of the junction unmatched. There are 17 residues in the CDR3. CDR3 DNA: TGTGCCAGCAGCTCGGGACTAGCGGGGGTTAGCTCCTACGAGCAGTACTTC. Its protein product is CASSSGLAGVSSYEQYF.

By proportion, this clone is medium-sized. The V and J genes are TRBV7-2 and TRBJ2-3, with D perhaps TRBD2 (6 bases). V was pared by 2 bases and J by 0 bases, with 12 bases between. This CDR3 has 16 residues. Germline V gene sequence: CDR1 SGHTA, CDR2 FQGNSA. The CDR3 DNA reads TGTGCCAGCAGCTTATGGTGGGGGGTAAGCACAGATACGCAGTATTTT. Protein sequence: CASSLWWGVSTDTQYF.

The CDR3 region has the DNA TGTGCCTGGAGTGTTACACAAGGATACACTGAAGCTTTCTTT. It specifies CAWSVTQGYTEAFF. The chain uses TRBV30 and TRBJ1-1; D call uncertain. CDR3 size: 14 residues. Germline V CDR1 and CDR2: GTSNPN, SVGIG (reference sequence). V lost 0 bases, J lost 3 bases, and 11 bases lay in between. Filled out from reference TRBV30 and TRBJ1-1, the complete variable domain reads SQTIHQWPATLVQPVGSPLSLECTVEGTSNPNLYWYRQAAGRGLQLLFYSVGIGQISSEVPQNLSASRPQDRQFILSSKKLLLSDSGFYLCAWSVTQGYTEAFFGQGTRLTVV.

The chain has TRBV24-1 and TRBJ2-2; D is tentatively TRBD1 or TRBD2 (5 bases each). The CDR3 runs 15 residues. V lost 4 bases and J lost 1, with 9 bases in between. Per germline, CDR1 KGHDR and CDR2 SFDVKD. CDR3 sequence reads: CATSDPGRNTGELFF. The CDR3 bases are TGTGCCACCAGTGACCCGGGACGGAACACCGGGGAGCTGTTTTTT.

This chain uses TRBV20-1 with TRBJ2-2; possible D gene TRBD2, 7 bases. Per the germline V gene, CDR1 is DFQATT and CDR2 is SNEGSKA (reference sequence). This CDR3 comprises 16 residues. Between the trimmed V and J ends, which lost 3 bases and 5 bases, there was a span of 19 bases. DNA of the CDR3: TGCAGTGCTAGGGGGGGCAGCGGGACAATAACCGGGGAGCTGTTTTTT. This encodes CSARGGSGTITGELFF.